Reported below is one T cell receptor (beta chain). Antigen unknown. The ends were cut back, 4 bases at V and 6 bases at J, with 10 bases in the middle. CDR3 length: 13 amino acids. Germline V lookup: CDR1 SGHVS, CDR2 FNYEAQ. The data were taken from a study of cytomegalovirus exposure and HLA in healthy donors. Regarding the study as a whole: Data from an earlier analysis indicated that most TCR beta V segments were productive either about 87% or about 30% of the time.

With 60 Vbeta and 13 Jbeta primers, the PCR was carried out. TCRdb's copy holds only in-frame clones and misses some; the assay was immunoSEQ multiplex PCR. Here the sample spans 100,000 to 150,000 clones, about 76% being singletons. This receptor was identified in a man aged 40-55 years in good health and CMV-seropositive. Sequenced material: PBMCs. V and J are TRBV7-6 and TRBJ1-5; D ambiguous. CDR3 sequence: CASSSRGGQPQHF. Written as DNA, the CDR3 is TGTGCCAGCAGCTCCCGGGGAGGTCAGCCCCAGCATTTT.